This T cell receptor (beta chain) emerged from a study of blood T cell repertoires in COVID-19. Study-wide background: Samples came from the United States, Italy and Spain, spanning acute and convalescent COVID-19. PBMCs, B-cell-depleted T cells, or T cells were the source of the cDNA or gDNA that made up the material.

The CDR3 sequence is 17 residues long. V gave up 1 base and J gave up 3 bases, with 15 bases separating them. Germline V gives CDR1 LNHDA, CDR2 SQIVND (reference sequence). How the authors handled the data: Quantification of nucleated cells was approximated via reference gene primer amplification. The repertoire was sequenced with immunoSEQ multiplex PCR; TCRdb's copy has only in-frame clones and lacks some. The V and J calls and clone size were taken over from that table, and D and trimming were inferred from the DNA. The repertoire consists of 45,000 to 55,000 clones, with around 86% occurring once and the leading ten covering 7.4%.

Sequencing used peripheral blood. This clonotype was sampled from a man between 60 and 75 years old with active COVID-19. The chain combines TRBV19 with TRBJ2-2, with a weak D call TRBD1 (5 bases). CDR3 sequence reads: CASSIGPGQGDTGELFF. As DNA, the CDR3 is TGTGCCAGTAGTATAGGCCCCGGACAAGGAGACACCGGGGAGCTGTTTTTT.